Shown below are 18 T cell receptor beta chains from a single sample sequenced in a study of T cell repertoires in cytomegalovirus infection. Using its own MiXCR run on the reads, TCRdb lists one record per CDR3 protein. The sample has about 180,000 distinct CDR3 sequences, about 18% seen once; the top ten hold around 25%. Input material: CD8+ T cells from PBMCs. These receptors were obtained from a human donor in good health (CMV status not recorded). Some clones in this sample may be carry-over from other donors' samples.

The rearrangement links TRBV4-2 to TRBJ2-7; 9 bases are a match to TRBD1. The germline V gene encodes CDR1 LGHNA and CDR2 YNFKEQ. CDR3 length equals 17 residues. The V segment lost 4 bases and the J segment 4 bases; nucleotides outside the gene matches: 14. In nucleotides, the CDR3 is TGTGCCAGCAGCCGAGTCCACCCGGACAGGGGAACATACGAGCAGTACTTC. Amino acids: CASSRVHPDRGTYEQYF.

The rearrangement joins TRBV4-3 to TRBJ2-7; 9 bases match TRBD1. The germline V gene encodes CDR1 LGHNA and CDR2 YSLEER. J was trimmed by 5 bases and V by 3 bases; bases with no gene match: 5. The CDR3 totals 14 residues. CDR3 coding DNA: TGCGCCAGCAGCCATGGACAGGGGAGCCACGAGCAGTACTTC. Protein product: CASSHGQGSHEQYF.

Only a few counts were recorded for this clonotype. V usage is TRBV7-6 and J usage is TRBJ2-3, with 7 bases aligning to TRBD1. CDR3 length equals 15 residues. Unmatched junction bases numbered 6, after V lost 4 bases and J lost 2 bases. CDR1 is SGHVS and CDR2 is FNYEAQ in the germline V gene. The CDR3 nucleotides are TGTGCCAGCAGCTCCCGGGACAGCCCCACAGATACGCAGTATTTT. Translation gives CASSSRDSPTDTQYF. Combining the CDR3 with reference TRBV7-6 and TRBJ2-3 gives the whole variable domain GAGVSQSPRYKVTKRGQDVALRCDPISGHVSLYWYRQALGQGPEFLTYFNYEAQQDKSGLPNDRFSAERPEGSISTLTIQRTEQRDSAMYRCASSSRDSPTDTQYFGPGTRLTVL.

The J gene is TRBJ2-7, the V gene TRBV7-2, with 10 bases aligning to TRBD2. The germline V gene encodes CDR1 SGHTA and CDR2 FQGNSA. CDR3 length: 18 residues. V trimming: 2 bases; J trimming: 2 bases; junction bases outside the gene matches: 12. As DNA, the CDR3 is TGTGCCAGCAGCTTAATTCTAGCGGGGGCTCCTACACCCTACGAGCAGTACTTC. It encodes CASSLILAGAPTPYEQYF.

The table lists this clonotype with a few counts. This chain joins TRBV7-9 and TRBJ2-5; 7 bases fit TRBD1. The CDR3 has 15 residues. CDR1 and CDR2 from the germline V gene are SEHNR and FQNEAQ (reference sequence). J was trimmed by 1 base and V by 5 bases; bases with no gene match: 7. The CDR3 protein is CASSLPGTAQETQYF. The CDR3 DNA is TGTGCCAGCAGCCTCCCTGGGACAGCCCAAGAGACCCAGTACTTC.

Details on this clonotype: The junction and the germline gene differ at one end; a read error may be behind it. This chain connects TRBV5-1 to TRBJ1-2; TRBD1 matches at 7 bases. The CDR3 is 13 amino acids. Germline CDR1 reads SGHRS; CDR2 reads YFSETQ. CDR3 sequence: CASGLGQNYGYTF. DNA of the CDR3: TGCGCCAGCGGCTTGGGACAGAACTATGGCTACACCTTC.

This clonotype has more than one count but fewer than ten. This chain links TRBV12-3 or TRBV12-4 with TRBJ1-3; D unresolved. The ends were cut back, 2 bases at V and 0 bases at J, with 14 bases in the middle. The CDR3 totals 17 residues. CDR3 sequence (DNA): TGTGCCAGCAGTTTATCAGTAGGGATATTCTCTGGAAACACCATATATTTT. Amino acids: CASSLSVGIFSGNTIYF.

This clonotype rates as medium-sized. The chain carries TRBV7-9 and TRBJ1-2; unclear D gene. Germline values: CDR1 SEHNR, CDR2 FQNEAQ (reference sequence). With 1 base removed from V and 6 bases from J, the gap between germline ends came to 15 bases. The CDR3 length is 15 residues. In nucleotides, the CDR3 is TGTGCCAGCAGCTTAGGGTCCTCGCAAAGGGATGGCTACACCTTC. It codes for CASSLGSSQRDGYTF.

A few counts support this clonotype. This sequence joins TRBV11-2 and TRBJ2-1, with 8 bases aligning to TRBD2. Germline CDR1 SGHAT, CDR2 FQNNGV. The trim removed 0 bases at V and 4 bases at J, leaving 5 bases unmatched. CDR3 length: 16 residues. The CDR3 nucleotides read TGTGCCAGCAGCTTAGAAGGCGGGGGGCTTTACAATGAGCAGTTCTTC. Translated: CASSLEGGGLYNEQFF.

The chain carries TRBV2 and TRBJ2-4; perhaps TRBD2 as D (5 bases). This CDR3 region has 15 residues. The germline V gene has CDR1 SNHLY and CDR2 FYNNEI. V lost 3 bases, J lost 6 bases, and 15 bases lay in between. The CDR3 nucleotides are TGTGCCAGCAGTGATGGGAAGGAACGGGGAAACATTCAGTACTTC. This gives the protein CASSDGKERGNIQYF.

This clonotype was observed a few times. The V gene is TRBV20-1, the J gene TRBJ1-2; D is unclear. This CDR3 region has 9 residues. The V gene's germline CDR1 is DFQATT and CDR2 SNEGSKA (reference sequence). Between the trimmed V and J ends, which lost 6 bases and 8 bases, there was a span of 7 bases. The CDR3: CSAPNGYTF. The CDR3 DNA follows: TGCAGTGCCCCCAACGGCTACACCTTC.

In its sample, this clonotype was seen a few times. The DNA of the CDR3 is TGTGCCAGCAGCCCCGGGACAGGGGGAGAAGAAGCCTACGAGCAGTACTTC. It encodes CASSPGTGGEEAYEQYF. V gene TRBV13 combines with J gene TRBJ2-7; 11 bases are shared with TRBD1. The trim removed 5 bases at V and 2 bases at J, leaving 11 bases unmatched. Germline CDR1 is PRHDT and CDR2 is FYEKMQ (reference sequence). The CDR3 totals 17 residues.

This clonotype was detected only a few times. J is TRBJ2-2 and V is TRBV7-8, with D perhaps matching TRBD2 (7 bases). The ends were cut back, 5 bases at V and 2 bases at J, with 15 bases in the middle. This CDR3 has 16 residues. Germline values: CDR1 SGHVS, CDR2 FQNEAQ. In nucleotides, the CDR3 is TGTGCCAGCAGCCTCCCGGGGGGCCCCAACACCGGGGAGCTGTTTTTT. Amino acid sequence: CASSLPGGPNTGELFF.

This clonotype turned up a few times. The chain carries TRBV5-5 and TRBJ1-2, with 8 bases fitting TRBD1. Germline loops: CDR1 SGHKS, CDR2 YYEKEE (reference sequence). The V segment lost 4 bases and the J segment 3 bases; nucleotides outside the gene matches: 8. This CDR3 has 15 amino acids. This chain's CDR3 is CASSTTGGLYYGYTF. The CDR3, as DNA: TGTGCCAGCAGCACCACAGGGGGACTTTACTATGGCTACACCTTC.

CDR3 in DNA: TGTGCCAGCAGCTTGTCGGGCACGCAAGAGACCCAGTACTTC. Protein sequence: CASSLSGTQETQYF. The chain combines TRBV5-4 with TRBJ2-5, with D unresolved. Germline V CDR1 and CDR2: SGHNT, YYREEE (reference sequence). Between the trimmed V and J ends, which lost 1 base and 2 bases, there was a span of 9 bases. The CDR3 loop spans 14 amino acids.

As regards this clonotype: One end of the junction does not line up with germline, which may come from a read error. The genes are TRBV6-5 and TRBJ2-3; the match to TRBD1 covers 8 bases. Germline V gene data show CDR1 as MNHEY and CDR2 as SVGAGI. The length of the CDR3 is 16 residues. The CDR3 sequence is CDSSYLGQGRMDTQYF. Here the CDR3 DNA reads TGTGACAGCAGTTACCTCGGACAGGGTAGGATGGATACGCAGTATTTT.

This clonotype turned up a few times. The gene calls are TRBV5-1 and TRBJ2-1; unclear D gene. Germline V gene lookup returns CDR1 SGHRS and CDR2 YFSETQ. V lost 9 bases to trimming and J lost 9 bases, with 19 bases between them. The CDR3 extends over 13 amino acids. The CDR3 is CATQDGFSSEQFF. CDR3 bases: TGCGCCACCCAGGATGGTTTTTCTAGTGAGCAGTTCTTC.

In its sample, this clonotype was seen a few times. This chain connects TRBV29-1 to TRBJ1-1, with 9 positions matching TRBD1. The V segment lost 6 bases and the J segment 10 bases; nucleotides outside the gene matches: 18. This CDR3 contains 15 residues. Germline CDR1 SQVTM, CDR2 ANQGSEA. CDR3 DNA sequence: TGCAGCGTCCCAGACCGGGACAGGGAGCAATTTGGAGCTTTCTTT. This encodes CSVPDRDREQFGAFF.